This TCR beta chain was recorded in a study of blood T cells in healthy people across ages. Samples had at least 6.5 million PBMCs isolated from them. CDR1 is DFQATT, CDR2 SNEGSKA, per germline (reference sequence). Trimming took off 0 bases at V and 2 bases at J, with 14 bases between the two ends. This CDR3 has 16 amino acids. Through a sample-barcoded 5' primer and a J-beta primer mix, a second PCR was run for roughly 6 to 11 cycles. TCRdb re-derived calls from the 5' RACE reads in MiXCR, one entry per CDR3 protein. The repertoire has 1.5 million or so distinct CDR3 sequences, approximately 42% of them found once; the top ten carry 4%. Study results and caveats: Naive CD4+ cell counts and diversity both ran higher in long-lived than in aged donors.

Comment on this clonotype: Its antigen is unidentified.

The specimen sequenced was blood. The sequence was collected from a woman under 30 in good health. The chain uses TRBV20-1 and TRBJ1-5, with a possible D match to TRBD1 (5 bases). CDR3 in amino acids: CSARDLGDAGNQPQHF. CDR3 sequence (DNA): TGCAGTGCTAGAGATCTAGGGGACGCGGGCAATCAGCCCCAGCATTTT.